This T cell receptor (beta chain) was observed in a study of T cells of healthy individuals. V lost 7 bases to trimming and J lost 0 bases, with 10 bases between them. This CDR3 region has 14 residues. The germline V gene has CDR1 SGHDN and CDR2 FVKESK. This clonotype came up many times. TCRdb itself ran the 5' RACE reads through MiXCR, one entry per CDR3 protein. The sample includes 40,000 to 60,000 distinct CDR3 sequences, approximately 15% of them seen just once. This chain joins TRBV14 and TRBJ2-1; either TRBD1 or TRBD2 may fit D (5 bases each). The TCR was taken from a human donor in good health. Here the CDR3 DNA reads TGTGCCAGCACCTACGGGGCCTCCTACAATGAGCAGTTCTTC. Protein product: CASTYGASYNEQFF. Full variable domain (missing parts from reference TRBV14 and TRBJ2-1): EAGVTQFPSHSVIEKGQTVTLRCDPISGHDNLYWYRRVMGKEIKFLLHFVKESKQDESGMPNNRFLAERTGGTYSTLKVQPAELEDSGVYFCASTYGASYNEQFFGPGTRLTVL.